The sequence of this T cell receptor (beta chain) was determined in a study of cytomegalovirus exposure and HLA in healthy donors. Whole-study findings and limits: The tendency of first-cohort TCR clusters to co-occur in the approximately 110 validation repertoires was identified by a subsequent analysis. Associated with cytomegalovirus, according to the listing, were around 160 TCR beta chains. In vitro checks showed that a few CMV-associated chains really do target CMV antigens.

The trim removed 0 bases at V and 4 bases at J, leaving 4 bases unmatched. This CDR3 is 15 amino acids long. Germline assignment: CDR1 SGHNT and CDR2 YYREEE (reference sequence). As concerns this clone: Its antigen is unknown.

The assay was immunoSEQ multiplex PCR, and TCRdb's table has in-frame clones only and misses some. The profile shows more than 100,000 clones, 88% of them singletons. This TCR was recovered from a man younger than 45 in good health and CMV-seronegative. J is TRBJ1-5 and V is TRBV5-4, with TRBD1 matching 7 bases. Sequences were obtained from PBMCs. As DNA, the CDR3 is TGTGCCAGCAGCTTGGGGGGACAGTCTAATCAGCCCCAGCATTTT. Its protein product is CASSLGGQSNQPQHF.